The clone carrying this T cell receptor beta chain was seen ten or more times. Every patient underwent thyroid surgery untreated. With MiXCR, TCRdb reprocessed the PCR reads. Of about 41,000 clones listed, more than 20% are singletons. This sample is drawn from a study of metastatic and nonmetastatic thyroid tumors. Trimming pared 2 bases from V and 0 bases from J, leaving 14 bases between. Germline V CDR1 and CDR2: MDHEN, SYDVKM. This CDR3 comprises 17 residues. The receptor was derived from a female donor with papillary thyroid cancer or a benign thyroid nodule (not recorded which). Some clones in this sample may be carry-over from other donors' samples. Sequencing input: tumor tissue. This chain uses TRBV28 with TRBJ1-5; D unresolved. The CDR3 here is CASSLSPAAYSNQPQHF. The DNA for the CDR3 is TGTGCCAGCAGTTTAAGTCCCGCAGCTTATAGCAATCAGCCCCAGCATTTT. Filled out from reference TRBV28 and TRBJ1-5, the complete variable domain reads DVKVTQSSRYLVKRTGEKVFLECVQDMDHENMFWYRQDPGLGLRLIYFSYDVKMKEKGDIPEGYSVSREKKERFSLILESASTNQTSMYLCASSLSPAAYSNQPQHFGDGTRLSIL.